These 7 T cell receptor beta chains came from one sample sequenced in a study of T cells expressing NK-cell markers. TCRdb reprocessed the 5' RACE reads; each CDR3 protein has one entry and no DNA is given. This repertoire comprises some 500,000 distinct CDR3 sequences; its ten largest clones make up 1.4%. Sample: blood T cells: a sorted CD56 or NKG2C T cell subset, CD4+ or CD8+ T cells, or bulk PBMC T cells (not recorded which). The receptors stem from a woman aged 45-65 years in good health.

The chain recombines TRBV30 with TRBJ2-1. CDR1 and CDR2 from the germline V gene are GTSNPN and SVGIG (reference sequence). The CDR3 has 12 amino acids. The CDR3 loop reads CAWSKTYNEQFF. The entire variable domain, with the rest obtained from reference TRBV30 and TRBJ2-1, is as follows: SQTIHQWPATLVQPVGSPLSLECTVEGTSNPNLYWYRQAAGRGLQLLFYSVGIGQISSEVPQNLSASRPQDRQFILSSKKLLLSDSGFYLCAWSKTYNEQFFGPGTRLTVL.

The rearrangement links TRBV5-1 to TRBJ1-6; TCRdb reports TRBD1, a call that lacks DNA to check it against. Germline V CDR1 and CDR2: SGHRS, YFSETQ. The CDR3 has 19 residues. The CDR3 spells CASSLEFGRGSSYNSPLHF.

This chain connects TRBV29-1 to TRBJ1-4; TCRdb's D call of TRBD1 is untestable without DNA. The CDR3 has 12 amino acids. Germline V gene data show CDR1 as SQVTM and CDR2 as ANQGSEA. The CDR3 sequence: CSTQELNEKLFF. The entire variable domain, with the rest obtained from reference TRBV29-1 and TRBJ1-4, is as follows: SAVISQKPSRDICQRGTSLTIQCQVDSQVTMMFWYRQQPGQSLTLIATANQGSEATYESGFVIDKFPISRPNLTFSTLTVSNMSPEDSSIYLCSTQELNEKLFFGSGTQLSVL.

The chain is built from TRBV18 and TRBJ2-4; the TRBD2 assignment by TCRdb is unverifiable without DNA. The CDR3 consists of 16 residues. The germline CDR1 and CDR2 sequences are KGHSH and LQKENI. The CDR3 is CASSLGQAGVWNIQYF.

The chain links TRBV7-9 to TRBJ2-1; without DNA, the TCRdb call of TRBD1 cannot be checked. The CDR3 length is 15 residues. Germline values: CDR1 SEHNR, CDR2 FQNEAQ (reference sequence). This chain's CDR3 is CASSPQGSSYNEQFF.

The chain recombines TRBV27 with TRBJ2-7; TCRdb's D call of TRBD2 is untestable without DNA. Per germline, CDR1 MNHEY and CDR2 SMNVEV (reference sequence). There are 16 residues in the CDR3. CDR3 sequence reads: CASSLLASGSRYEQYF.

The chain employs TRBV29-1 and TRBJ2-2; TCRdb reports TRBD1, a call that lacks DNA to check it against. CDR3 length equals 14 residues. Germline CDR1 and CDR2: SQVTM and ANQGSEA. CDR3 sequence reads: CSVLRDSNTGELFF.